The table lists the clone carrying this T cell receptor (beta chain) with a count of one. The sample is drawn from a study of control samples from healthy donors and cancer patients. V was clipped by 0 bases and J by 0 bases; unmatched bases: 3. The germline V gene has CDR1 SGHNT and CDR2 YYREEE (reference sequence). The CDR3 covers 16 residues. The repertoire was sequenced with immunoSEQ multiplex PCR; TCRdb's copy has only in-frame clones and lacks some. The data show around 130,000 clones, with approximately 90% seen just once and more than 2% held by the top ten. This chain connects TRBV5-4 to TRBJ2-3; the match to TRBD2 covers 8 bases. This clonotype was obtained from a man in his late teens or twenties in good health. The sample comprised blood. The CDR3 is CASSLGLAGSTDTQYF. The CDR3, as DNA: TGTGCCAGCAGCTTGGGGCTAGCGGGTAGCACAGATACGCAGTATTTT.